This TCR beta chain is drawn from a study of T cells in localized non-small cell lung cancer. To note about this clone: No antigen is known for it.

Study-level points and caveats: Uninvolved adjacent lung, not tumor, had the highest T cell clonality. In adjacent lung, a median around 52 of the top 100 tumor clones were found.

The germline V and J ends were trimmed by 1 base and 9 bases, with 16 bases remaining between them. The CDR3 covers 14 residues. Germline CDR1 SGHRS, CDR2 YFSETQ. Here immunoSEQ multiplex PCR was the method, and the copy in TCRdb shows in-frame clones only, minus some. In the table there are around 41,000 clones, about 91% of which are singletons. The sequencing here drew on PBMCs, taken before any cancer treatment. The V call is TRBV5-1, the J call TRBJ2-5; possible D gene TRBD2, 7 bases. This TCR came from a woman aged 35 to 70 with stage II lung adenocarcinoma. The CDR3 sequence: CASSLTLGGEAQYF. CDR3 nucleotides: TGCGCCAGCAGCTTGACGCTAGGGGGGGAGGCCCAGTACTTC.